This TCR beta chain came from a study of blood T cell repertoires in COVID-19. The wider study: Donors in the United States, Italy and Spain gave samples during acute or convalescent COVID-19.

Generated by immunoSEQ multiplex PCR, the TCRdb table keeps only in-frame clones and is missing some. The sample consists of 250,000 to 300,000 clones, about 80% of them appearing once. The CDR3 covers 15 residues. Trimming stripped 6 bases from V and 0 bases from J, with 14 bases between. Per the germline V gene, CDR1 is MNHEY and CDR2 is SVGAGI. The receptor comes from a middle-aged man who had recovered from COVID-19. Material for sequencing was PBMCs or T cells enriched from blood (not recorded which). V gene TRBV6-5 combines with J gene TRBJ1-2; D remains ambiguous. CDR3 region: CASRRTDFSNYGYTF. CDR3 DNA: TGTGCCAGCAGGCGGACGGACTTCTCTAACTATGGCTACACCTTC.